This is a list of T cell receptor beta chains from one sample in a study of T cell responses to AZD1222 COVID-19 vaccine. Generated by immunoSEQ multiplex PCR, the TCRdb table keeps only in-frame clones and is missing some. The table records approximately 110,000 clones, about 85% of them present only once. Sequences were derived from peripheral blood, sampled on day 0 of AZD1222 vaccination. The receptors were sampled from an adult in good health. Both conserved end residues are part of each CDR3. A D gene is named only where the DNA matches it firmly. Clone size is stated in some rows and not others, as once, few, many or a class when expanded.

v_gene,abundance,d_gene,j_gene,CDR3nt,CDR3aa
TRBV14,-,-,TRBJ2-1,TGTGCCAGCAGCCAAGAGTACAATGAGCAGTTCTTC,CASSQEYNEQFF
TRBV7-9,-,-,TRBJ2-3,TGTGCCAGCAGCGTTACAGATACGCAGTATTTT,CASSVTDTQYF
TRBV19,-,TRBD1,TRBJ1-2,TGTGCCAGTAGTATCCAGGACAGGGGTAACTATGGCTACACCTTC,CASSIQDRGNYGYTF
TRBV3-1/TRBV3-2,-,-,TRBJ1-1,TGTGCCAGCAGCCAAGAATTCGTCACACAGATGAACACTGAAGCTTTCTTT,CASSQEFVTQMNTEAFF
TRBV18,-,-,TRBJ1-1,TGTGCCAGCTCACCTCACACTGAAGCTTTCTTT,CASSPHTEAFF
TRBV28,-,TRBD2,TRBJ2-6,TGTGCCAGCAGTTTTAGAGCGGGGGGTCCCAACGTCCTGACTTTC,CASSFRAGGPNVLTF
TRBV7-2,-,TRBD1,TRBJ1-5,TGTGCCAGCAGCCTCGGACAGGGTCATAGCAATCAGCCCCAGCATTTT,CASSLGQGHSNQPQHF
TRBV6-5,once,-,TRBJ2-7,TGTGCCAGCAGTATCCGGACAATATCCTACGAGCAGTACTTC,CASSIRTISYEQYF
TRBV3-1/TRBV3-2,-,-,TRBJ2-7,TGTGCCAGCAGCCCCCTCGGGGCCTCCTACGAGCAGTACTTC,CASSPLGASYEQYF
TRBV11-2,-,-,TRBJ2-2,TGTGCCAGCCGGAGTAACACCGGGGAGCTGTTTTTT,CASRSNTGELFF
TRBV18,-,TRBD1,TRBJ1-5,TGTGCCAGCTCTCCGGGACAGGGATCAAGCCAGCCCCAGCATTTT,CASSPGQGSSQPQHF
TRBV6-1,-,-,TRBJ1-1,TGTGCCAGCAGTGAAAGTGTCAGGTTACTGAACACTGAAGCTTTCTTT,CASSESVRLLNTEAFF
TRBV6-1,-,-,TRBJ1-1,TGTGCCAGCAGTGACCGTCCCGGTACGGGGTTCACTGAAGCTTTCTTT,CASSDRPGTGFTEAFF
TRBV10-3,few,TRBD1,TRBJ1-5,TGTGCCATCAGTGAGGACAGGGGGGGATCCCAGCCCCAGCATTTT,CAISEDRGGSQPQHF
TRBV7-9,-,-,TRBJ2-7,TGTGCCCCGGTCCCGGGACACCACTACGAGCAGTACTTC,CAPVPGHHYEQYF
TRBV21-1,few,-,TRBJ2-1,TGTGCCAGCAGCACGGAGCTCAATGAGCAGTTCTTC,CASSTELNEQFF
TRBV6-2/TRBV6-3,-,TRBD1,TRBJ2-7,TGTGCCAGCAGTCACGGGGGGACAGGGTCCTACGAGCAGTACTTC,CASSHGGTGSYEQYF
TRBV9,-,TRBD1,TRBJ1-6,TGTGCCAGCAGTCCCCCGCAGGGGGCTGAATCACCCCTCCACTTT,CASSPPQGAESPLHF
TRBV7-2,-,-,TRBJ1-2,TGTGCCAGCAGCTTATTTCCAGCTAACTATGGCTACACCTTC,CASSLFPANYGYTF
TRBV5-4,many,TRBD1,TRBJ1-2,TGTGCCAGCAGCGGTGACAGGGGGAACTATGGCTACACCTTC,CASSGDRGNYGYTF
TRBV6-5,-,TRBD1,TRBJ2-7,TGTGCCAGCAGCATTGGACAGGGGGCCAGCGAGCAGTACTTC,CASSIGQGASEQYF
TRBV7-9,few,-,TRBJ2-2,TGTGCCAGCAGCTTGGGGTTCTCGGGTTTGGGGACCGGGGAGCTGTTTTTT,CASSLGFSGLGTGELFF
TRBV12-3/TRBV12-4,-,-,TRBJ2-4,TGTGCCAGGGGGGGGCTAGCCAAAAACATTCAGTACTTC,CARGGLAKNIQYF
TRBV7-3,few,-,TRBJ2-7,TGTGCCAGCAGCCCCGGGACTCCCAACTACGAGCAGTACTTC,CASSPGTPNYEQYF
TRBV29-1,few,TRBD1,TRBJ1-3,TGCAGCGTTTGGGACAGCATCTCTGGAAACACCATATATTTT,CSVWDSISGNTIYF
TRBV28,-,-,TRBJ2-5,TGTGCCAGTCAATTACTGGGGGGGGACACCGGTTCGGGGACCCAGTACTTC,CASQLLGGDTGSGTQYF
TRBV25-1,-,-,TRBJ1-5,TGTGCCAGCAGGGCAAGTGGCAGCAATCAGCCCCAGCATTTT,CASRASGSNQPQHF
TRBV29-1,-,-,TRBJ2-7,TGCAGCGTTGGGTCAGATACCTACGAGCAGTACTTC,CSVGSDTYEQYF
TRBV7-9,-,TRBD2,TRBJ2-2,TGTGCCAGCAGCTTAGCCGGACTAGCGGGGGGCACCGGGGAGCTGTTTTTT,CASSLAGLAGGTGELFF
TRBV5-1,-,-,TRBJ2-7,TGCGCCAGCAGTCCGACGGGGGCGAGGGGGAACGAGCAGTACTTC,CASSPTGARGNEQYF
TRBV9,-,-,TRBJ2-1,TGTGCCAGCAGCGTGTCAGGGACTGTAGGCGGTGAGCAGTTCTTC,CASSVSGTVGGEQFF
TRBV29-1,-,-,TRBJ2-3,TGCAGCGTTGAACCCGGGGTGGGAGATACGCAGTATTTT,CSVEPGVGDTQYF
TRBV9,-,-,TRBJ1-1,TGTGCCAGCAGCGTACAGGGATGGACTGAAGCTTTCTTT,CASSVQGWTEAFF
TRBV28,many,-,TRBJ1-1,TGTGCCAGCAGCATACAGGGTTTCACTGAAGCTTTCTTT,CASSIQGFTEAFF
TRBV3-1/TRBV3-2,-,TRBD1,TRBJ1-2,TGTGCCAGCAGCCAACGTCGGACAGGGGATGGCTACACCTTC,CASSQRRTGDGYTF
TRBV7-8,-,-,TRBJ2-1,TGTGCCAGCAGCTTAATGGGGGGTTCCTACAATGAGCAGTTCTTC,CASSLMGGSYNEQFF
TRBV4-1,-,TRBD1,TRBJ1-2,TGCGCCAGCAGCCCCGAACAGGGGCTTAACTATGGCTACACCTTC,CASSPEQGLNYGYTF
TRBV6-5,-,-,TRBJ1-1,TGTGCCAGCAGTTACGGGACTGAAGCTTTCTTT,CASSYGTEAFF
TRBV4-2,few,TRBD2,TRBJ2-5,TGTGCCAGCAGCCAAGGCCCTAGCGGGGATACCTCCCAAGAGACCCAGTACTTC,CASSQGPSGDTSQETQYF
TRBV19,-,-,TRBJ2-5,TGTGCCAGTAGCGGGGGGCTCCAAGAGACCCAGTACTTC,CASSGGLQETQYF
TRBV11-2,-,TRBD1,TRBJ2-7,TGTGCCAGCAGCTTTGACAGGGTAGCTTACGAGCAGTACTTC,CASSFDRVAYEQYF
TRBV5-6,-,-,TRBJ2-5,TGTGCCAGCAGCCTTCCGGCAGGGCCAGAGACCCAGTACTTC,CASSLPAGPETQYF
TRBV6-5,-,TRBD1,TRBJ1-6,TGTGCCAGCAGTTCCGGGACAGAGAATTCACCCCTCCACTTT,CASSSGTENSPLHF
TRBV11-2,-,-,TRBJ2-1,TGTGCCAGCAGCATGTCTGGCTCCTACAATGAGCAGTTCTTC,CASSMSGSYNEQFF
TRBV28,-,-,TRBJ1-6,TGTGCCAGCAGTGGGGCTCGCCCAAGGGGTTCACCCCTCCACTTT,CASSGARPRGSPLHF
TRBV12-3/TRBV12-4,once,TRBD1,TRBJ1-1,TGTGCCAGCACCCCCCGGGACAGGGGAGAAGCTTTCTTT,CASTPRDRGEAFF
TRBV10-3,-,-,TRBJ2-2,TGTGCCATCAGTCCCCGACAGGAAAGCACCGGGGAGCTGTTTTTT,CAISPRQESTGELFF
TRBV6-1,-,-,TRBJ2-3,TGTGCCAGCAGTGAAGGCCACAGCAGATACACAGATACGCAGTATTTT,CASSEGHSRYTDTQYF
TRBV5-6,-,-,TRBJ1-3,TGTGCCAGCCGGCAGGTATACTCTGGAAACACCATATATTTT,CASRQVYSGNTIYF
TRBV11-2,-,TRBD1,TRBJ1-6,TGTGCCAGCAGCTTAGAAGGGGACAGGGAGACACCCCTCCACTTT,CASSLEGDRETPLHF
TRBV10-3,-,-,TRBJ2-1,TGTGCCATCAGTGAGTCTAGTACTTACAATGAGCAGTTCTTC,CAISESSTYNEQFF
TRBV7-2,-,TRBD1,TRBJ1-2,TGTGCCAGCAGCTTAGCCCCACAGGGGGGCCTCTATGGCTACACCTTC,CASSLAPQGGLYGYTF
TRBV7-9,few,-,TRBJ2-7,TGTGCCAGCAGCTTGACTATCAGGGGGGCCCCTCCCTACGAGCAGTACTTC,CASSLTIRGAPPYEQYF
TRBV7-3,-,-,TRBJ1-5,TGTGCCAGCAGCTTCGGTAGAGGACAGCCCCAGCATTTT,CASSFGRGQPQHF
TRBV29-1,-,TRBD1,TRBJ1-6,TGCAGCGTTCACCCAGGGGGTTCACCCCTCCACTTT,CSVHPGGSPLHF